Listed below are T cell receptor beta chains from one sample, sequenced in a study of technical replicates of blood from a handful of donors. Measured with immunoSEQ multiplex PCR; TCRdb has only the in-frame clones, and not every one. The table lists around 83,000 clones, around 94% of them singletons. Sequencing was carried out using T cells isolated from PBMCs. These receptors all stem from a human donor in good health. CDR3s include the opening cysteine and the closing phenylalanine or tryptophan. D genes are given only for firm matches. Clone sizes are given selectively: once, few, many, or a class where the clone is expanded.

abundance: once
v_gene: TRBV6-5
d_gene: TRBD1
j_gene: TRBJ2-1
CDR3nt: TGTGCCAGCAGTGAGGGACAGTTCGGCAATGAGCAGTTCTTC
CDR3aa: CASSEGQFGNEQFF

abundance: NA
v_gene: TRBV7-2
d_gene: NA
j_gene: TRBJ1-6
CDR3nt: TGTGCCAGCAGAGGGACGGGGGTCGGTTCACCCCTCCACTTT
CDR3aa: CASRGTGVGSPLHF

abundance: NA
v_gene: TRBV11-3
d_gene: TRBD2
j_gene: TRBJ2-3
CDR3nt: TGTGCCAGCAGCTTAGATTGGCCTAGCGGGGGGGTGACGACAGATACGCAGTATTTT
CDR3aa: CASSLDWPSGGVTTDTQYF

abundance: NA
v_gene: TRBV6-1
d_gene: TRBD1
j_gene: TRBJ2-7
CDR3nt: TGTGCCAGCAGGATGGGACAGGGTGACCTCTACGAGCAGTACTTC
CDR3aa: CASRMGQGDLYEQYF

abundance: NA
v_gene: TRBV5-6
d_gene: NA
j_gene: TRBJ2-5
CDR3nt: TGTGCCAGCAGCTTGGGTCGGGATCCACGAGGAGAGACCCAGTACTTC
CDR3aa: CASSLGRDPRGETQYF

abundance: NA
v_gene: TRBV7-2
d_gene: NA
j_gene: TRBJ1-5
CDR3nt: TGTGCCAGCAGCTTAGATCGTCTCGAGGGTCAGCCCCAGCATTTT
CDR3aa: CASSLDRLEGQPQHF

abundance: NA
v_gene: TRBV9
d_gene: NA
j_gene: TRBJ2-3
CDR3nt: TGTGCCAGCAGTACAGCCCACGATACGCAGTATTTT
CDR3aa: CASSTAHDTQYF

abundance: NA
v_gene: TRBV6-1
d_gene: TRBD1
j_gene: TRBJ2-1
CDR3nt: TGTGCCAGCAGTGTAGGGACAGGGACCTACAATGAGCAGTTCTTC
CDR3aa: CASSVGTGTYNEQFF

abundance: NA
v_gene: TRBV5-1
d_gene: TRBD1
j_gene: TRBJ2-7
CDR3nt: TGCGCCAGCAGCTCGGGCCTACAGGGGGTGGGCTACGAGCAGTACTTC
CDR3aa: CASSSGLQGVGYEQYF

abundance: NA
v_gene: TRBV6-1
d_gene: NA
j_gene: TRBJ1-1
CDR3nt: TGTGCCAGCAGCCGCGGGAGGAACACTGAAGCTTTCTTT
CDR3aa: CASSRGRNTEAFF

abundance: NA
v_gene: TRBV13
d_gene: NA
j_gene: TRBJ2-7
CDR3nt: TGTGCCAGCAGCTTGGGGGTAAGACAGGTTCTCCGTGGGGAGCAGTACTTC
CDR3aa: CASSLGVRQVLRGEQYF

abundance: once
v_gene: TRBV10-3
d_gene: NA
j_gene: TRBJ2-5
CDR3nt: TGTGCCATCAGTGGGCCTCAAGAGACCCAGTACTTC
CDR3aa: CAISGPQETQYF

abundance: NA
v_gene: TRBV5-5
d_gene: NA
j_gene: TRBJ1-1
CDR3nt: TGTGCCAGCAGCTTGCAGGGGAACACTGAAGCTTTCTTT
CDR3aa: CASSLQGNTEAFF

abundance: once
v_gene: TRBV19
d_gene: NA
j_gene: TRBJ1-2
CDR3nt: TGTGCCAGTAGTGGGGACAAGGCAAACTATGGCTACACCTTC
CDR3aa: CASSGDKANYGYTF

abundance: NA
v_gene: TRBV27
d_gene: NA
j_gene: TRBJ2-7
CDR3nt: TGTGCCAGCAGTTTATCGGGGGCAGGTTTCTACGAGCAGTACTTC
CDR3aa: CASSLSGAGFYEQYF

abundance: NA
v_gene: TRBV5-1
d_gene: TRBD2
j_gene: TRBJ2-5
CDR3nt: TGCGCCAGCAGCTTCGGGGGGGCGCGGGAGACCCAGTACTTC
CDR3aa: CASSFGGARETQYF

abundance: NA
v_gene: TRBV7-2
d_gene: NA
j_gene: TRBJ1-1
CDR3nt: TGTGCCAGCAGCTTTTATCAGGGCCCTGAAGCTTTCTTT
CDR3aa: CASSFYQGPEAFF

abundance: NA
v_gene: TRBV27
d_gene: NA
j_gene: TRBJ2-2
CDR3nt: TGTGCCAGCAGTTTAAGCCCAGGGGCCGCGAACACCGGGGAGCTGTTTTTT
CDR3aa: CASSLSPGAANTGELFF

abundance: NA
v_gene: TRBV5-1
d_gene: NA
j_gene: TRBJ2-7
CDR3nt: TGCGCCAGCAGCTCCGGGGCCGGGGGTTCCTACGAGCAGTACTTC
CDR3aa: CASSSGAGGSYEQYF

abundance: NA
v_gene: TRBV30
d_gene: NA
j_gene: TRBJ1-2
CDR3nt: TGTGCCTGGAGTGTTGTAACGGGTTATGGCTACACCTTC
CDR3aa: CAWSVVTGYGYTF

abundance: NA
v_gene: TRBV7-2
d_gene: NA
j_gene: TRBJ1-4
CDR3nt: TGTGCCAGCAGCTTAGGGGGGGGGTACCGCGAAAAACTGTTTTTT
CDR3aa: CASSLGGGYREKLFF

abundance: NA
v_gene: TRBV6-5
d_gene: TRBD2
j_gene: TRBJ2-1
CDR3nt: TGTGCCAGCAGTTTTAGCGGGGGCTCCTACAATGAGCAGTTCTTC
CDR3aa: CASSFSGGSYNEQFF

abundance: NA
v_gene: TRBV5-1
d_gene: NA
j_gene: TRBJ2-7
CDR3nt: TGCGCCAGCACTTCGGGGGACTACGAGCAGTACTTC
CDR3aa: CASTSGDYEQYF

abundance: NA
v_gene: TRBV18
d_gene: NA
j_gene: TRBJ2-7
CDR3nt: TGTGCCAGCTCACTTAGCGGAACCCACTCCTACGAGCAGTACTTC
CDR3aa: CASSLSGTHSYEQYF

abundance: NA
v_gene: TRBV2
d_gene: TRBD1
j_gene: TRBJ1-4
CDR3nt: TGTGCCAGATCAGGGGGCGGATATGAAAAACTGTTTTTT
CDR3aa: CARSGGGYEKLFF

abundance: NA
v_gene: TRBV5-8
d_gene: NA
j_gene: TRBJ1-4
CDR3nt: TGTGCCAGCAGCCCGCCCGGCTCAGCGACTAATGAAAAACTGTTTTTT
CDR3aa: CASSPPGSATNEKLFF

abundance: once
v_gene: TRBV7-9
d_gene: TRBD1
j_gene: TRBJ2-2
CDR3nt: TGTGCCAGCAGCTTAAAAAGGGACAGGGCTCTTACCACCGGGGAGCTGTTTTTT
CDR3aa: CASSLKRDRALTTGELFF

abundance: NA
v_gene: TRBV5-4
d_gene: NA
j_gene: TRBJ1-4
CDR3nt: TGTGCCAGCAGCTTCGGGGGTAATGAAAAACTGTTTTTT
CDR3aa: CASSFGGNEKLFF

abundance: NA
v_gene: TRBV30
d_gene: TRBD1
j_gene: TRBJ2-1
CDR3nt: TGTGCCTGGAGTGCCGACTTCGTAGGGGGCCTATACAATGAGCAGTTCTTC
CDR3aa: CAWSADFVGGLYNEQFF